Below, one T cell receptor (beta chain) is given with its context. Its antigen is unknown. A read error may explain this, as a much larger clone is one base away. Other DNA sequences within the sample encode an identical CDR3. This record belongs to a study of graft-versus-host responses after intestinal transplantation. Study-level findings and limits: The recipient marrow held GvH clones, and some of them showed up first in ileum or blood.

CDR1 is MDHEN and CDR2 is SYDVKM in the germline V gene. The CDR3 runs to 17 residues. V lost 11 bases to trimming and J lost 2 bases, with 27 bases between them. Sequencing was performed with immunoSEQ multiplex PCR; in TCRdb, only in-frame clones are kept and a portion is missing. The sample holds more than 9,500 clones, more than 70% seen once. The origin of this receptor is a human patient who received an intestinal transplant, so some T cells may come from the graft donor. The V and J genes are TRBV28 and TRBJ1-2; tentatively, D is TRBD1 (6 bases). Specimen: PBMCs, collected about 67 weeks after intestinal transplant. CDR3 in amino acids: CARRGAVRGTLNYGYTF. The CDR3 nucleotides are TGTGCCCGCCGGGGGGCGGTGAGGGGCACTCTAAACTATGGCTACACCTTC.